Listed below are T cell receptor beta chains from one sample, sequenced in a study of OX40 agonist ivuxolimab in advanced cancers. Some clones are missing from TCRdb's copy, which holds only in-frame ones; the method was immunoSEQ multiplex PCR. The sample includes some 34,000 clones, 70% to 85% of them seen just once. Specimen: CD4+ or CD8+ T cells sorted from blood, collected in a trial of the OX40 agonist ivuxolimab. These receptors were obtained from an adult with an advanced solid tumor such as melanoma, head and neck, liver or kidney cancer. Each CDR3 is given with its conserved first and last residue. The D gene is left open where the match is weak. A row's size may be missing; if present it is once, few, many or a size class.

size,V,J,D,DNA,CDR3
.,TRBV4-1,TRBJ2-1,TRBD2,TGCGCCAGCAGCCAAGAGAGGGCGGGGGGCCACAATGAGCAGTTCTTC,CASSQERAGGHNEQFF
.,TRBV28,TRBJ1-5,.,TGTACCACCATGGTTTCCGGCAATCAGCCCCAGCATTTT,CTTMVSGNQPQHF
once,TRBV7-9,TRBJ1-3,.,TGTGCCAGCAGCTTAGTTTCACCGGCGGGAAACACCATATATTTT,CASSLVSPAGNTIYF
.,TRBV28,TRBJ2-7,TRBD1,TGTGCCAGCAGCCCTATCCCAGGGGGCAAGAAGTGGACTCTATCATACGAGCAGTACTTC,CASSPIPGGKKWTLSYEQYF
.,TRBV5-4,TRBJ2-7,TRBD2,TGTGCCAGCAGCCGAGCTAGCGGGGGCGTCCGCTTTTTCTACGAGCAGTACTTC,CASSRASGGVRFFYEQYF
.,TRBV19,TRBJ2-1,TRBD1,TGTGCCAGTAGTATTTTCGGACAGGCCTACAATGAGCAGTTCTTC,CASSIFGQAYNEQFF
few,TRBV7-9,TRBJ2-5,.,TGTGCCAGCAGCTCGACTGGGACCCAAGAGACCCAGTACTTC,CASSSTGTQETQYF
.,TRBV5-4,TRBJ1-2,.,TGTGCCAGCAGCTTGGAGGGACAAGGCATGAATAGCTATGGCTACACCTTC,CASSLEGQGMNSYGYTF
.,TRBV7-6,TRBJ2-7,.,TGTGCCAGCAGCTTAGCGCCAGACTACGAGCAGTACTTC,CASSLAPDYEQYF
.,TRBV9,TRBJ2-1,.,TGTGCCAGCAGCCTCCGGGACAATGAGCAGTTCTTC,CASSLRDNEQFF
.,TRBV6-6,TRBJ1-1,.,TGTGCCAGCAGTTACTCGGGGGGGGGTGGAACTGAAGCTTTCTTT,CASSYSGGGGTEAFF
.,TRBV7-2,TRBJ2-3,.,TGTGCCAGCAGCTTTGGGGGGGCGATGAGCACAGATACGCAGTATTTT,CASSFGGAMSTDTQYF
.,TRBV2,TRBJ1-1,.,TGTGCCAGCAGGACGGCGGGGGTCGGGGACACTGAAGCTTTCTTT,CASRTAGVGDTEAFF
.,TRBV7-9,TRBJ2-3,.,TGTGCCAGCAGCTTAGGCACAGATACGCAGTATTTT,CASSLGTDTQYF
.,TRBV4-1,TRBJ2-7,.,TGCGCCAGCAGCCAAGTGGAGTCTACCTCCTACGAGCAGTACTTC,CASSQVESTSYEQYF
.,TRBV4-3,TRBJ2-1,.,TGCGCCAGCAGCCAAAGTCTGAGTAGGGCCGATGAGCAGTTCTTC,CASSQSLSRADEQFF
.,TRBV27,TRBJ1-2,TRBD1,TGTGCCAGCAGTTTGACAGGGGTCGCCTATGGCTACACCTTC,CASSLTGVAYGYTF
.,TRBV5-4,TRBJ2-7,TRBD2,TGTGCCAGCAGCGCCTCTAGCGGGAGCAGCTCCTACGAGCAGTACTTC,CASSASSGSSSYEQYF
.,TRBV14,TRBJ2-7,TRBD1,TGTGCCAGCAGCCAATACGGGACAGGGATCTACGAGCAGTACTTC,CASSQYGTGIYEQYF
.,TRBV4-1,TRBJ2-5,TRBD2,TGCGCCAGCAGCCGCCTCTGGGGGCCGCGGGAGGTGCAAGAGACCCAGTACTTC,CASSRLWGPREVQETQYF
.,TRBV27,TRBJ2-7,.,TGTGCCAGCAGTTTAACCGGGACCCAAAACTACGAGCAGTACTTC,CASSLTGTQNYEQYF
.,TRBV4-1,TRBJ2-7,.,TGCGCCAGCAGCCAAGATTCGGCAGGGAGCTCCTACGAGCAGTACTTC,CASSQDSAGSSYEQYF
.,TRBV15,TRBJ1-2,.,TGTGCCACCAGCAGGGTTTTTTCGGGGGATAACTATGGCTACACCTTC,CATSRVFSGDNYGYTF
.,TRBV9,TRBJ2-2,TRBD2,TGTGCCAGCAGCCCGAGACTCCTAGCGGGAGTCACCGGGGAGCTGTTTTTT,CASSPRLLAGVTGELFF
few,TRBV2,TRBJ1-2,.,TGTGCCAGCAGTGAAGTCGGATCTTTAGCTAACTATGGCTACACCTTC,CASSEVGSLANYGYTF
.,TRBV27,TRBJ2-7,.,TGTGCCAGCAGTTTATCTCCGGGATACGAGCAGTACTTC,CASSLSPGYEQYF
.,TRBV7-2,TRBJ1-5,.,TGTGCCAGCAGCCCGGGGACGGAGCTTCGAAGGCCCCAGCATTTT,CASSPGTELRRPQHF
.,TRBV9,TRBJ2-1,.,TGTGCCAGCAGTAGGGACTCCAATGAGCAGTTCTTC,CASSRDSNEQFF
once,TRBV10-3,TRBJ1-6,TRBD1,TGTGCCATCAGTGAGTCGAGGAGGGGGCTTGGTCTTAATTCACCCCTCCACTTT,CAISESRRGLGLNSPLHF